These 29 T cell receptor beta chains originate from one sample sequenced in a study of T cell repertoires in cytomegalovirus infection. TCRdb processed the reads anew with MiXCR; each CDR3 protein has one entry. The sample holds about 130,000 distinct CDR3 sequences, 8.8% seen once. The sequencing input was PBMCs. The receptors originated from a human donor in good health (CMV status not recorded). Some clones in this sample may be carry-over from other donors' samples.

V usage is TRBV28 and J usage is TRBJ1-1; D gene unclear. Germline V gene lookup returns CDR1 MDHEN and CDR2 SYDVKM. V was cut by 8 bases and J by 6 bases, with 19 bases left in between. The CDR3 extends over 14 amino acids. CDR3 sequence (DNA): TGTGCCAGCCCCCCCACAGCCGCAGGTTCTGAAGCTTTCTTT. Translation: CASPPTAAGSEAFF.

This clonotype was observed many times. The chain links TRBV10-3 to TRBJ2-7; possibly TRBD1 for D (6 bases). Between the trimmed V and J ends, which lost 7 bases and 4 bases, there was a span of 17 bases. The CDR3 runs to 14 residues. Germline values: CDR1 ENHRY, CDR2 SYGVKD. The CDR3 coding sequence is TGTGCCATCATTTTATCGGACAGCTATTACGAGCAGTACTTC. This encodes CAIILSDSYYEQYF.

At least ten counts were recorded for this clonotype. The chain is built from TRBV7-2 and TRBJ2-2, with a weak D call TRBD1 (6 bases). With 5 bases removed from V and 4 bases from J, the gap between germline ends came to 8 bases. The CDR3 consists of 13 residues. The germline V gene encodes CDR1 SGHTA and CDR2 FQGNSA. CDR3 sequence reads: CASSQGRTGELFF. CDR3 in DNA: TGTGCCAGCAGCCAGGGGCGCACCGGGGAGCTGTTTTTT.

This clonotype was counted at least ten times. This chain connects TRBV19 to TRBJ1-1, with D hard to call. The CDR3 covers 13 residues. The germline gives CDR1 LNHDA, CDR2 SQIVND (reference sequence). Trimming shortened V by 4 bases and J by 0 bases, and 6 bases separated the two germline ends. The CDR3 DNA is TGTGCCAGTAGTAAGGCCTTGAACACTGAAGCTTTCTTT. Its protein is CASSKALNTEAFF.

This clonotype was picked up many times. DNA of the CDR3: TGTGCCAGCAGTTTAGGACTCCGGTCCACTGAAGCTTTCTTT. Amino acids: CASSLGLRSTEAFF. The chain uses TRBV12-3 or TRBV12-4 and TRBJ1-1; no firm D call. The ends were cut back, 1 base at V and 4 bases at J, with 10 bases in the middle. The CDR3 has 14 residues.

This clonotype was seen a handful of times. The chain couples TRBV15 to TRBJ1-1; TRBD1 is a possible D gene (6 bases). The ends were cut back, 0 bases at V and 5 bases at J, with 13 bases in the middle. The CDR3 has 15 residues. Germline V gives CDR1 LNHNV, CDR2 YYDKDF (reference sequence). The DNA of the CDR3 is TGTGCCACCAGCAGAGATGGGGCAGGGGAAACTGAAGCTTTCTTT. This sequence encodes CATSRDGAGETEAFF.

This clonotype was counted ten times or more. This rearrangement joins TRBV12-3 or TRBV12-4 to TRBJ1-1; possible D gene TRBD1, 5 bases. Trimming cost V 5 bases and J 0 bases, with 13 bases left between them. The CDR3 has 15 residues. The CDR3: CASSPEGFVNTEAFF. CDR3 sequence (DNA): TGTGCCAGCAGTCCAGAGGGGTTCGTGAACACTGAAGCTTTCTTT.

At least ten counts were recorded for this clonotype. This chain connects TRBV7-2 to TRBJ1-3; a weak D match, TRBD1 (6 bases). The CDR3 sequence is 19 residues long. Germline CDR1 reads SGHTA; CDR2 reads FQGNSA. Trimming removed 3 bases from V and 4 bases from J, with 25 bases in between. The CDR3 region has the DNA TGTGCCAGCAGCTTTCAGCCCCGACAGGCCTTATCGTTCGGAAACACCATATATTTT. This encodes CASSFQPRQALSFGNTIYF.

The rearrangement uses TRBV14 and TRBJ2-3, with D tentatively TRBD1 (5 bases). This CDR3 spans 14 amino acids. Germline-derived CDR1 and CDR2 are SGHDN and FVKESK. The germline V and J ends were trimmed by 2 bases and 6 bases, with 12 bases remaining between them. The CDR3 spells CASSQRQKFDTQYF. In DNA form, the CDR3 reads TGTGCCAGCAGCCAAAGACAGAAGTTCGATACGCAGTATTTT.

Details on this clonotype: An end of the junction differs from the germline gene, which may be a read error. Here the CDR3 DNA reads TGTGCCAGCGGTTTGAAAGGTTTAAGGGGTCTAGGGGAAAAACTGTTTTTT. This encodes CASGLKGLRGLGEKLFF. The V call is TRBV27, the J call TRBJ1-4, with D possibly matching TRBD1 (5 bases). Germline CDR1 reads MNHEY; CDR2 reads SMNVEV (reference sequence). The CDR3 is 17 amino acids.

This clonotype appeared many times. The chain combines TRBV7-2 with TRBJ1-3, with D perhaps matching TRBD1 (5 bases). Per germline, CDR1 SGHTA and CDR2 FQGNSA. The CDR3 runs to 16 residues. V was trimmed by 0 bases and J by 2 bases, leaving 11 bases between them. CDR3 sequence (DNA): TGTGCCAGCAGCTTAGCGCCAAGGGGCCCTGGAAACACCATATATTTT. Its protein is CASSLAPRGPGNTIYF. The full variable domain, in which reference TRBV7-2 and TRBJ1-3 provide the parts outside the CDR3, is GAGVSQSPSNKVTEKGKDVELRCDPISGHTALYWYRQSLGQGLEFLIYFQGNSAPDKSGLPSDRFSAERTGGSVSTLTIQRTQQEDSAVYLCASSLAPRGPGNTIYFGEGSWLTVV.

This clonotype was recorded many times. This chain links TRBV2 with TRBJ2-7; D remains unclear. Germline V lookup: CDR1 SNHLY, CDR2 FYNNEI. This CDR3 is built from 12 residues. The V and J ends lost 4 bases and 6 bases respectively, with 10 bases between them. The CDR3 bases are TGTGCCAGCAGTGTCGACCCCCGCGAGCAGTACTTC. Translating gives CASSVDPREQYF.

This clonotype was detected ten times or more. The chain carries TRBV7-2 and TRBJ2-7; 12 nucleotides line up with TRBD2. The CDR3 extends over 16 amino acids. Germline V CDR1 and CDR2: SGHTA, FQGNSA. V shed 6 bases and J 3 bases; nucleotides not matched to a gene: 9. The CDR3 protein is CASSYSTSGRNYEQYF. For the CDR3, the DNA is TGTGCCAGCAGTTATTCGACTAGCGGGAGAAACTACGAGCAGTACTTC.

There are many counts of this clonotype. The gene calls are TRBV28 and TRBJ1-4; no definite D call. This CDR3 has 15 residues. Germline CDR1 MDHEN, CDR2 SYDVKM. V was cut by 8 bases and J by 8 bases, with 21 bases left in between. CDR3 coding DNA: TGTGCCAGCCACCAGTCACAAGGAGGTCAGGAAAAACTGTTTTTT. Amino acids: CASHQSQGGQEKLFF.

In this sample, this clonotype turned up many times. CDR3 amino acids: CASSAWAGTGNTIYF. The CDR3 DNA follows: TGTGCCAGCAGTGCCTGGGCAGGGACTGGAAACACCATATATTTT. The genes are TRBV2 and TRBJ1-3; perhaps TRBD1 as D (5 bases). This CDR3 is 15 amino acids long. From germline, CDR1 is SNHLY and CDR2 FYNNEI. Trimming stripped 4 bases from V and 2 bases from J, with 12 bases between.

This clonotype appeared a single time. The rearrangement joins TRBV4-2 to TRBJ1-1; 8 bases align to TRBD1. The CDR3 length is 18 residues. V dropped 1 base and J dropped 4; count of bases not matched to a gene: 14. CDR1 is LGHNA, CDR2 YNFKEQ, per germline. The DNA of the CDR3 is TGTGCCAGCAGCCAAGGGCCGGGCAGGGGGCTGGTCGGCACTGAAGCTTTCTTT. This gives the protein CASSQGPGRGLVGTEAFF.

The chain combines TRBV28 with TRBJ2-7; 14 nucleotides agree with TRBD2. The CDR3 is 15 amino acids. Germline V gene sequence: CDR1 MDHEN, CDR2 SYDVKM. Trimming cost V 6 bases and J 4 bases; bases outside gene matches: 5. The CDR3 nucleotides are TGTGCCAGCAGCTCGACTAGCGGGGGGGGTTACGAGCAGTACTTC. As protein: CASSSTSGGGYEQYF. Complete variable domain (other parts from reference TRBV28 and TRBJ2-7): DVKVTQSSRYLVKRTGEKVFLECVQDMDHENMFWYRQDPGLGLRLIYFSYDVKMKEKGDIPEGYSVSREKKERFSLILESASTNQTSMYLCASSSTSGGGYEQYFGPGTRLTVT.

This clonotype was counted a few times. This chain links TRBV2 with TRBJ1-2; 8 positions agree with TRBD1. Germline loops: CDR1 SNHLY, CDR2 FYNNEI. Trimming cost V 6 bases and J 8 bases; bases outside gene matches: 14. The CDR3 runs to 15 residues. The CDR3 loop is CASSVGQADVVGYTF. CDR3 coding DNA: TGTGCCAGCAGCGTGGGACAGGCTGATGTCGTCGGCTACACCTTC. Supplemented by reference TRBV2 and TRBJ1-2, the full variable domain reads EPEVTQTPSHQVTQMGQEVILRCVPISNHLYFYWYRQILGQKVEFLVSFYNNEISEKSEIFDDQFSVERPDGSNFTLKIRSTKLEDSAMYFCASSVGQADVVGYTFGSGTRLTVV.

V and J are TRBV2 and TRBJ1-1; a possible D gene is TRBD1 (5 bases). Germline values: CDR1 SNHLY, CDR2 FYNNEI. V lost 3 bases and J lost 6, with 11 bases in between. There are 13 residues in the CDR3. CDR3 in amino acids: CASSEQGPAEAFF. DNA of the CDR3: TGTGCCAGCAGTGAGCAGGGTCCAGCTGAAGCTTTCTTT.

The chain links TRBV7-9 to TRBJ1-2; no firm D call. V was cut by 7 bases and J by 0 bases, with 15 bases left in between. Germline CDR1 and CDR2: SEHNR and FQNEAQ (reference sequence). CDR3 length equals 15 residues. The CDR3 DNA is TGTGCCAGCATTCCTCCCGAGGGTGCTAACTATGGCTACACCTTC. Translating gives CASIPPEGANYGYTF.

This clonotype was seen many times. CDR3 sequence (DNA): TGCAGCGTTGAAGAGCCCCGGCGACAGGAGACCCAGTACTTC. Protein sequence: CSVEEPRRQETQYF. The chain recombines TRBV29-1 with TRBJ2-5, with D possibly TRBD1 on 5 matching bases. The V end lost 0 bases, the J end lost 5 bases, and 13 bases lay between the germline ends. Germline CDR1 SQVTM, CDR2 ANQGSEA. The CDR3 runs 14 residues. Full variable domain (remainder filled in from reference TRBV29-1 and TRBJ2-5): SAVISQKPSRDICQRGTSLTIQCQVDSQVTMMFWYRQQPGQSLTLIATANQGSEATYESGFVIDKFPISRPNLTFSTLTVSNMSPEDSSIYLCSVEEPRRQETQYFGPGTRLLVL.

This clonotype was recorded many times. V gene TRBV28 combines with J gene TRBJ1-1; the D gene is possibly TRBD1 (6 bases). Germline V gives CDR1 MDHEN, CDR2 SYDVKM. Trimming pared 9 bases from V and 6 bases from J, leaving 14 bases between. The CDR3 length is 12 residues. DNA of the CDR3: TGTGCCAGTCGAGGGGGGAAGGCTGAAGCTTTCTTT. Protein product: CASRGGKAEAFF. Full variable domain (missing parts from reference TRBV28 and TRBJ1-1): DVKVTQSSRYLVKRTGEKVFLECVQDMDHENMFWYRQDPGLGLRLIYFSYDVKMKEKGDIPEGYSVSREKKERFSLILESASTNQTSMYLCASRGGKAEAFFGQGTRLTVV.

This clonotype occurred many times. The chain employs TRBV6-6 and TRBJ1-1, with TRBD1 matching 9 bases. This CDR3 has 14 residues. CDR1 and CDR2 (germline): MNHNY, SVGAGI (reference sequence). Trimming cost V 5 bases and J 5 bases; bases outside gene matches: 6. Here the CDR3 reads CASSNHGQGTEAFF. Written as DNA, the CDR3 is TGTGCCAGCAGTAACCATGGACAGGGGACTGAAGCTTTCTTT.

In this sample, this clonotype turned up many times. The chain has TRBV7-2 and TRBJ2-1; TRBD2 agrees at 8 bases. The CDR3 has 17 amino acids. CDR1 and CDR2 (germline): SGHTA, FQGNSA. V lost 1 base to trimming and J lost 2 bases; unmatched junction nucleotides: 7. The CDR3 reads CASSLEDNGGAYNEQFF. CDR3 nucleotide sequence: TGTGCCAGCAGCTTAGAGGATAACGGGGGGGCCTACAATGAGCAGTTCTTC. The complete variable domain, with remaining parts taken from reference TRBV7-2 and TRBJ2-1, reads GAGVSQSPSNKVTEKGKDVELRCDPISGHTALYWYRQSLGQGLEFLIYFQGNSAPDKSGLPSDRFSAERTGGSVSTLTIQRTQQEDSAVYLCASSLEDNGGAYNEQFFGPGTRLTVL.

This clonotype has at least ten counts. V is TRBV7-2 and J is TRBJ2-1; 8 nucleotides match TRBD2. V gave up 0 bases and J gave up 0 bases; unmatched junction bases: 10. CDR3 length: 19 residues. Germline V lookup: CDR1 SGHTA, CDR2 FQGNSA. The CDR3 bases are TGTGCCAGCAGCTTAGCGCCGGGACTAGGTCTAAGCTCCTACAATGAGCAGTTCTTC. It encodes CASSLAPGLGLSSYNEQFF.

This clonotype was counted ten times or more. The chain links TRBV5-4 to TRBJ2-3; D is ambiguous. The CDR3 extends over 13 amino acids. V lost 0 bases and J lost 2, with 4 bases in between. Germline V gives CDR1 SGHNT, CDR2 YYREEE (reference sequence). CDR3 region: CASSLAPTDTQYF. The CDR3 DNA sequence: TGTGCCAGCAGCTTGGCCCCCACAGATACGCAGTATTTT.

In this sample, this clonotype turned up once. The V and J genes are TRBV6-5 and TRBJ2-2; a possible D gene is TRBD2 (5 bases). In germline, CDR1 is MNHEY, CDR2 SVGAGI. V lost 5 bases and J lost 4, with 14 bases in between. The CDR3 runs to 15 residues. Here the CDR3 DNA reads TGTGCCAGCAGTCCGAGAGGGATAATCACCGGGGAGCTGTTTTTT. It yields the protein CASSPRGIITGELFF.

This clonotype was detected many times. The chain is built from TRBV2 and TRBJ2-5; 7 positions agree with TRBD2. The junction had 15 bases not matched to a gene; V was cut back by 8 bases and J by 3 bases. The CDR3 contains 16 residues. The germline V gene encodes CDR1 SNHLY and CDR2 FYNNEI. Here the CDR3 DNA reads TGTGCCAGCCGACCGGGACTATGGGTTAACGAAGAGACCCAGTACTTC. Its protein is CASRPGLWVNEETQYF.

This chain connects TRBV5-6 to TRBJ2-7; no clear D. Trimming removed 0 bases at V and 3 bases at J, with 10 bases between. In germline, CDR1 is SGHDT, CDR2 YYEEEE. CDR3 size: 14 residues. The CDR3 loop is CASSLGQAFYEQYF. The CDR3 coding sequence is TGTGCCAGCAGCTTGGGGCAGGCTTTCTACGAGCAGTACTTC.